A selection of T cell receptor beta chains follows, all from one sample in a study of blood T cells in healthy people across ages. TCRdb re-analysed the 5' RACE reads in MiXCR, keeping a single row per CDR3 protein. The table lists about 1.6 million distinct CDR3 sequences, 30% to 40% of them singletons. Sequencing was carried out using blood. The receptors originated from a woman aged 25 to 39 in good health. CDR3s include the opening cysteine and the closing phenylalanine or tryptophan. Each record gives: J gene, V gene, clone size, D gene, CDR3 protein, CDR3 DNA. A D gene is named only where the DNA matches it firmly. Clone size is given for some rows only: seen once, a few or many times, or a class if the clone is expanded.

TRBJ2-3 | TRBV20-1 | few | . | CSAIGADTQYF | TGCAGTGCTATTGGTGCAGATACGCAGTATTTT
TRBJ1-6 | TRBV9 | . | . | CASSPRQLASPLHF | TGTGCCTCCTCTCCCAGACAGCTGGCTTCACCCCTCCACTTT
TRBJ2-7 | TRBV7-2 | . | TRBD2 | CASSLATFRTSGGTYEQYF | TGTGCCAGCAGCTTAGCGACTTTTCGGACTAGCGGAGGAACCTACGAGCAGTACTTC
TRBJ2-1 | TRBV7-9 | . | TRBD2 | CACSLRTSGDNEQFF | TGTGCCTGCAGCTTACGGACTAGCGGGGACAATGAGCAGTTCTTC
TRBJ2-7 | TRBV3-1 | . | . | CASSPIGGGSGEQYF | TGTGCCAGCAGCCCCATAGGGGGCGGGAGCGGCGAGCAGTACTTC
TRBJ1-5 | TRBV20-1 | few | TRBD1 | CSATSGTGAGNQPQHF | TGCAGTGCTACCTCCGGGACAGGGGCTGGCAATCAGCCCCAGCATTTT
TRBJ2-5 | TRBV18 | . | . | CASSPRTGEKETQYF | TGTGCCAGCTCACCAAGGACCGGGGAAAAAGAGACCCAGTACTTC
TRBJ2-5 | TRBV20-1 | . | . | CSATTPGKGGETQYF | TGCAGTGCCACCACACCAGGGAAAGGTGGAGAGACCCAGTACTTC
TRBJ1-1 | TRBV6-1 | once | . | CASSERGQGNTEAFF | TGTGCCAGCAGTGAACGGGGGCAGGGTAACACTGAAGCTTTCTTT
TRBJ2-7 | TRBV20-1 | . | . | CSARPPGKMYEQYF | TGCAGTGCTAGACCCCCGGGCAAAATGTACGAGCAGTACTTC
TRBJ1-1 | TRBV20-1 | . | TRBD1 | CSAGDRLNTGAFF | TGTAGTGCTGGGGACAGACTTAACACTGGAGCTTTCTTT
TRBJ2-5 | TRBV12-3/TRBV12-4 | few | . | CASSLAGRGETQYF | TGTGCCAGCAGTTTGGCGGGGCGGGGAGAGACCCAGTACTTC
TRBJ1-5 | TRBV4-1 | many | . | CASSQGQQKHQPQHF | TGCGCCAGCAGCCAAGGACAGCAGAAACATCAGCCCCAGCATTTT
TRBJ2-7 | TRBV5-1 | . | . | CASSWDTALYEQYF | TGCGCCAGCAGCTGGGACACAGCCCTCTACGAGCAGTACTTC
TRBJ1-2 | TRBV14 | . | TRBD1 | CASSQPPRGDGYTF | TGTGCCAGCAGCCAGCCCCCCAGGGGGGATGGCTACACCTTC
TRBJ2-3 | TRBV7-8 | . | TRBD2 | CASSSSGREHTDTQYF | TGTGCCAGCAGCTCTAGCGGGAGGGAACACACAGATACGCAGTATTTT
TRBJ2-7 | TRBV9 | . | TRBD2 | CASRRGGTSDEQYF | TGTGCCAGCAGGCGAGGGGGGACTAGCGACGAGCAGTACTTC
TRBJ1-1 | TRBV28 | . | . | CASSDRFLGGTEAFF | TGTGCCAGCAGTGACAGGTTCCTAGGAGGGACTGAAGCTTTCTTT
TRBJ2-1 | TRBV3-1 | few | TRBD1 | CASSPRAGQDEQFF | TGTGCCAGCAGCCCGAGGGCGGGACAGGATGAGCAGTTCTTC
TRBJ2-3 | TRBV18 | many | . | CASSPGAADTQYF | TGTGCCAGCAGCCCCGGGGCAGCAGATACGCAGTATTTT
TRBJ2-1 | TRBV3-1 | . | . | CASSQDYGRPYNEQFF | TGTGCCAGCAGCCAAGATTATGGGAGACCCTACAATGAGCAGTTCTTC
TRBJ2-5 | TRBV7-8 | few | . | CASSLEQLQYF | TGTGCCAGCAGCTTAGAACAGCTCCAGTACTTC
TRBJ2-7 | TRBV21-1 | few | . | CASSKPFRDRVYEQYF | TGTGCCAGCAGCAAACCCTTCCGGGACAGGGTCTACGAGCAGTACTTC
TRBJ2-7 | TRBV2 | . | . | CASSEDPAGGEQYF | TGTGCCAGCAGTGAAGATCCAGCCGGGGGCGAGCAGTACTTC
TRBJ2-4 | TRBV5-1 | many | . | CASSLGEVKSNIQYF | TGCGCCAGCAGCTTGGGTGAGGTGAAGTCAAACATTCAGTACTTC
TRBJ2-7 | TRBV9 | . | . | CASSVAMPPQQYF | TGTGCCAGCAGCGTAGCTATGCCTCCTCAGCAGTACTTC
TRBJ1-2 | TRBV5-1 | . | TRBD1 | CASSLGGQYFGYTF | TGCGCCAGCAGCTTGGGGGGACAGTACTTTGGCTACACCTTC
TRBJ2-5 | TRBV6-2/TRBV6-3 | . | TRBD2 | CASSYRSGSVGETQYF | TGTGCCAGCAGTTACCGGAGCGGGAGTGTAGGAGAGACCCAGTACTTC
TRBJ2-7 | TRBV3-1 | few | TRBD1 | CASSSIPGQDYEQYF | TGTGCCAGCAGTTCAATCCCGGGACAGGACTACGAGCAGTACTTC
TRBJ2-1 | TRBV24-1 | few | TRBD2 | CATSDEHGGGRFF | TGTGCCACCAGTGATGAACACGGGGGAGGGAGGTTCTTC
TRBJ2-6 | TRBV5-1 | many | . | CASQDRGGISGANVLTF | TGCGCCAGCCAAGACAGGGGAGGGATCTCTGGGGCCAACGTCCTGACTTTC
TRBJ2-1 | TRBV12-3/TRBV12-4 | few | . | CASSLGPRAEQFF | TGTGCCAGCAGTCTCGGACCAAGGGCTGAGCAGTTCTTC
TRBJ2-1 | TRBV29-1 | many | TRBD2 | CSAGLALYNEQFF | TGCAGCGCTGGACTAGCCTTATACAATGAGCAGTTCTTC
TRBJ2-7 | TRBV13 | few | TRBD1 | CASSSNRGSEQYF | TGTGCCAGCAGCTCCAACAGGGGTTCCGAGCAGTACTTC
TRBJ2-7 | TRBV13 | . | . | CASSVVGEGTSYEQYF | TGTGCCAGCAGCGTCGTGGGTGAAGGGACTTCCTACGAGCAGTACTTC
TRBJ1-2 | TRBV29-1 | few | . | CSVVHRAGTLAGYTF | TGCAGCGTTGTCCATCGCGCAGGGACTCTGGCTGGTTACACCTTC
TRBJ2-5 | TRBV25-1 | once | TRBD2 | CAHGGRGSEETQYF | TGTGCCCATGGTGGGCGGGGGAGCGAAGAGACCCAGTACTTC
TRBJ2-7 | TRBV6-2/TRBV6-3 | few | TRBD2 | CASSRTSGSPSGEQYF | TGTGCCAGCAGTCGGACTAGCGGGAGCCCCTCGGGCGAGCAGTACTTC
TRBJ1-4 | TRBV6-5 | . | . | CASSYSRSNEKLFF | TGTGCCAGCAGTTACTCGAGGAGTAATGAAAAACTGTTTTTT
TRBJ2-1 | TRBV28 | . | TRBD2 | CASSQLAGGNEQVF | TGTGCCAGCAGCCAGCTAGCGGGGGGGAATGAGCAGGTCTTC
TRBJ2-2 | TRBV12-3/TRBV12-4 | . | . | CATIVGPGELFF | TGTGCCACCATTGTGGGCCCCGGGGAGCTGTTTTTT
TRBJ2-5 | TRBV30 | . | . | CAWSQGNSQETQYF | TGTGCCTGGAGTCAGGGAAACAGCCAAGAGACCCAGTACTTC
TRBJ1-1 | TRBV5-1 | . | . | CASSPYGEMNTEAFF | TGCGCCAGCAGCCCCTACGGGGAAATGAACACTGAAGCTTTCTTT
TRBJ2-1 | TRBV5-1 | . | TRBD2 | CASSPERGGLYNEQFF | TGCGCCAGCAGCCCGGAGCGGGGGGGGCTTTACAATGAGCAGTTCTTC
TRBJ2-3 | TRBV25-1 | . | TRBD2 | CASSGFLAGVDSDTQYF | TGTGCCAGCAGTGGCTTCCTAGCGGGAGTCGACTCAGATACGCAGTATTTT
TRBJ2-1 | TRBV2 | . | . | CASSDMGEQFF | TGTGCCAGCAGTGATATGGGTGAGCAGTTCTTC
TRBJ2-7 | TRBV20-1 | once | TRBD2 | CSAPPAASGRSGSYEQYF | TGCAGTGCTCCCCCCGCGGCTAGCGGGAGATCAGGGTCCTACGAGCAGTACTTC
TRBJ2-6 | TRBV7-6 | . | TRBD1 | CASSLGSGQGANVPTF | TGTGCCAGCAGCTTAGGTTCGGGACAGGGGGCCAACGTCCCGACTTTC
TRBJ1-4 | TRBV5-1 | few | TRBD1 | CASSAGQGTRDEKLFF | TGCGCCAGCAGCGCGGGACAGGGGACAAGAGACGAAAAACTGTTTTTT
TRBJ2-5 | TRBV9 | . | TRBD2 | CASSPWTSGDQETQYF | TGTGCCAGCAGCCCTTGGACTAGCGGGGACCAAGAGACCCAGTACTTC